What follows are 3 T cell receptor beta chains derived from one specimen sequenced in a study of blood T cell repertoires in COVID-19. The data were produced by immunoSEQ multiplex PCR, yet TCRdb's version contains in-frame clones alone and is incomplete. This sample has roughly 100,000 clones, with around 87% found just once. The sample comprised peripheral blood. The receptors here all came from a woman in her twenties or thirties with acute or convalescent COVID-19.

This chain connects TRBV11-2 to TRBJ2-7; TRBD2 might be the D (5 bases). Germline lookup yields CDR1 SGHAT and CDR2 FQNNGV. The CDR3 contains 12 residues. V was shortened by 5 bases and J by 4 bases, with 9 bases between the two germline ends. The DNA for the CDR3 is TGTGCCAGCAGCCCCGGACTGTACGAGCAGTACTTC. Translated: CASSPGLYEQYF.

The chain has TRBV9 and TRBJ2-1; D is perhaps TRBD2 (5 bases). V was pared by 7 bases and J by 8 bases, with 19 bases between. Per the germline V gene, CDR1 is SGDLS and CDR2 is YYNGEE. This CDR3 contains 14 residues. Written as DNA, the CDR3 is TGTGCCAGCGATACCTCGGGGAACTTCCATGAGCAGTTCTTC. It yields the protein CASDTSGNFHEQFF. Looking up the rest from reference TRBV9 and TRBJ2-1 gives the full variable domain: DSGVTQTPKHLITATGQRVTLRCSPRSGDLSVYWYQQSLDQGLQFLIQYYNGEERAKGNILERFSAQQFPDLHSELNLSSLELGDSALYFCASDTSGNFHEQFFGPGTRLTVL.

This clone showed up just once. CDR3 region: CASRGGAEAFF. The CDR3 coding sequence is TGTGCCAGCAGAGGAGGGGCTGAAGCTTTCTTT. V is TRBV28 and J is TRBJ1-1; tentative D call: TRBD1 (5 bases). The V end was cut by 6 bases, the J end by 6 bases, with 8 bases between. The germline V gene encodes CDR1 MDHEN and CDR2 SYDVKM. CDR3 length equals 11 residues. Looking up the rest from reference TRBV28 and TRBJ1-1 gives the full variable domain: DVKVTQSSRYLVKRTGEKVFLECVQDMDHENMFWYRQDPGLGLRLIYFSYDVKMKEKGDIPEGYSVSREKKERFSLILESASTNQTSMYLCASRGGAEAFFGQGTRLTVV.